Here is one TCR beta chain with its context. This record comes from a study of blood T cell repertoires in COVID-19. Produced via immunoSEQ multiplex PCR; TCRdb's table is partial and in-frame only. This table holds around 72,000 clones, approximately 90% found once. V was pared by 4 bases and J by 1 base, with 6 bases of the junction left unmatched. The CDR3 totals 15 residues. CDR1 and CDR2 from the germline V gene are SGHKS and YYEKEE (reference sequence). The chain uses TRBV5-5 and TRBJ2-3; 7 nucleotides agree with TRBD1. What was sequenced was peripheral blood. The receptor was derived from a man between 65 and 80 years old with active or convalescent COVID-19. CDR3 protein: CASSPQTGRTDTQYF. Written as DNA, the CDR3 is TGTGCCAGCAGCCCCCAGACAGGGCGCACAGATACGCAGTATTTT.